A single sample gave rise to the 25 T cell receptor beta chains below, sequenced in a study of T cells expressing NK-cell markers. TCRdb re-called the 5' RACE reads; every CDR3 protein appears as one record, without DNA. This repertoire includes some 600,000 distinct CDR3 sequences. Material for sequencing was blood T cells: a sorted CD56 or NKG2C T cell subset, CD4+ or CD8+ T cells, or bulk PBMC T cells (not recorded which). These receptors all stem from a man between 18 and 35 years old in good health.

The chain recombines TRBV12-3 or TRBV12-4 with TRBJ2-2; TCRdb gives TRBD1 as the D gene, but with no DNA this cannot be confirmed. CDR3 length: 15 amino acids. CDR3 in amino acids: CASSFLQGNTGELFF.

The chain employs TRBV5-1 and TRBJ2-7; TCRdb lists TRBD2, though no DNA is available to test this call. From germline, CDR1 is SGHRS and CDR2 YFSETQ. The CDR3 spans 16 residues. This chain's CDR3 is CASSLEGTAVASEQYF.

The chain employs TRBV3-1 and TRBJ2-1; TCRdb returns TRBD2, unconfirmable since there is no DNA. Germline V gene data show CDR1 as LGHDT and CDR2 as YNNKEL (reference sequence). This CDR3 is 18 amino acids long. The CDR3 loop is CASSQDHYLEANLGEQFF.

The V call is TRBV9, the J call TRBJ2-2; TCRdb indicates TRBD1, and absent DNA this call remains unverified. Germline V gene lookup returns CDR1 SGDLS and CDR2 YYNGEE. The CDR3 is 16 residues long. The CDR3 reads CASSVTDRAVIGELFF.

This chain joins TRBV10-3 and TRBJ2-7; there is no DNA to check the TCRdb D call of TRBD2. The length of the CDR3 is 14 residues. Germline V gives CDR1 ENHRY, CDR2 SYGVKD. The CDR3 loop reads CAISLAGEGYEQYF.

This chain's CDR3 is CASSSGANNYGYTF. V and J are TRBV7-9 and TRBJ1-2; TCRdb selects TRBD1, and the lack of DNA leaves this call unchecked. The germline V gene has CDR1 SEHNR and CDR2 FQNEAQ (reference sequence). CDR3 length: 14 amino acids. The full variable domain, rest sourced from reference TRBV7-9 and TRBJ1-2, is DTGVSQNPRHKITKRGQNVTFRCDPISEHNRLYWYRQTLGQGPEFLTYFQNEAQLEKSRLLSDRFSAERPKGSFSTLEIQRTEQGDSAMYLCASSSGANNYGYTFGSGTRLTVV.

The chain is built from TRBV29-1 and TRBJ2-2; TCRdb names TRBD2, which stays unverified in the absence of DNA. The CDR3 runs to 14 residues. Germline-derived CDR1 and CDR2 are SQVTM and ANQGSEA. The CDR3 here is CSVEGGLFPGELFF.

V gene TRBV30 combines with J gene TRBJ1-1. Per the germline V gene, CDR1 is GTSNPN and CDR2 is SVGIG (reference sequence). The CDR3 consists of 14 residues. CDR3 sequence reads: CAWTRRQLNTEAFF.

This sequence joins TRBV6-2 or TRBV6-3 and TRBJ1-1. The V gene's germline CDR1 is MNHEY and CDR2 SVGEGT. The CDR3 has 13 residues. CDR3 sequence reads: CASSYYLNTEAFF.

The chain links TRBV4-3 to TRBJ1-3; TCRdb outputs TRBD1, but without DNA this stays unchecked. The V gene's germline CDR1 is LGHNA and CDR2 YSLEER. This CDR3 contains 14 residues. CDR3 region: CASSQGGWGNTIYF.

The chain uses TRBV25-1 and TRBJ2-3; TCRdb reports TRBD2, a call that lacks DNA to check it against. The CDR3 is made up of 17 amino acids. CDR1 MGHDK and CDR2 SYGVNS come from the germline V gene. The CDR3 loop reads CASSHPPRGGSPDTQYF.

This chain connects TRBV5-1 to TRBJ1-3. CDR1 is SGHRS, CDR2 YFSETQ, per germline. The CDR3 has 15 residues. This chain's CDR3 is CASSNSTVLGNTIYF.

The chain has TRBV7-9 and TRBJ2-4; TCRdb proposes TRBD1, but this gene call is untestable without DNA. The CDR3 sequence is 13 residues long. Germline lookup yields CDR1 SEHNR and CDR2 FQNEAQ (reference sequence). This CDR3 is CASSLAMGPPEYF.

The CDR3: CASSLGSGTDYEQYF. The chain couples TRBV7-3 to TRBJ2-7; as DNA is missing, the TRBD1 call by TCRdb cannot be tested. CDR1 SGHTA and CDR2 FQGTGA come from the germline V gene. The CDR3 length is 15 residues.

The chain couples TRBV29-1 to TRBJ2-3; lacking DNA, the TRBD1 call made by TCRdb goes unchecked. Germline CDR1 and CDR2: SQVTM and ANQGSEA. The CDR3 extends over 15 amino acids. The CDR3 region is CSALGEQTLTDTQYF.

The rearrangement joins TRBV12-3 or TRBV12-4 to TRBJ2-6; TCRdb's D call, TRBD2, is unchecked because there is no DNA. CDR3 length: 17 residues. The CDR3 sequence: CASQPSEGRSGANVLTF.

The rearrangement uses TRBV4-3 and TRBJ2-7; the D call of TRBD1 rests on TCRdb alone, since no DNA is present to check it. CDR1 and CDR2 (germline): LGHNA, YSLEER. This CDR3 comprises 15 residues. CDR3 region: CASSQDGGFRYEQYF.

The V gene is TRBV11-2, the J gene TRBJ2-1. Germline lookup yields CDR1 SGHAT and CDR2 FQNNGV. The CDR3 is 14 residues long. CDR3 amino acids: CASSLIRGTMEQFF. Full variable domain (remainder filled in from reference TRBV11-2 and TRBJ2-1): EAGVAQSPRYKIIEKRQSVAFWCNPISGHATLYWYQQILGQGPKLLIQFQNNGVVDDSQLPKDRFSAERLKGVDSTLKIQPAKLEDSAVYLCASSLIRGTMEQFFGPGTRLTVL.

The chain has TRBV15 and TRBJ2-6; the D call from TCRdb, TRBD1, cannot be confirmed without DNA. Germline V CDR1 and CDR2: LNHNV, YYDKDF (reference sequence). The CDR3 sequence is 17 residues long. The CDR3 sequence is CATSSEEDRAGANVLTF.

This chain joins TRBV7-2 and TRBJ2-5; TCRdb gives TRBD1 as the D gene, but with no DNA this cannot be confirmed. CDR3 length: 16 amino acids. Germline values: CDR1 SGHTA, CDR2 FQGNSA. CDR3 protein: CASSLAQGAVVGTQYF.

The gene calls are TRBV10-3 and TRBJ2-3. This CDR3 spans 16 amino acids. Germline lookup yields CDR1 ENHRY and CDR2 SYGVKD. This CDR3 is CAISESGRKSTDTQYF.

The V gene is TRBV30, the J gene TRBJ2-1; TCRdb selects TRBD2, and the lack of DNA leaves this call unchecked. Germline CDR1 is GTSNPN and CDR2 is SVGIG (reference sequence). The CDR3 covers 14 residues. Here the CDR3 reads CAWGGPGSYNEQFF.

The CDR3 protein is CASSFRLAGETDTQYF. The chain is built from TRBV11-2 and TRBJ2-3; TCRdb lists TRBD2, though no DNA is available to test this call. CDR3 length equals 16 residues. Germline CDR1 reads SGHAT; CDR2 reads FQNNGV. Full variable domain (outside the CDR3, taken from reference TRBV11-2 and TRBJ2-3): EAGVAQSPRYKIIEKRQSVAFWCNPISGHATLYWYQQILGQGPKLLIQFQNNGVVDDSQLPKDRFSAERLKGVDSTLKIQPAKLEDSAVYLCASSFRLAGETDTQYFGPGTRLTVL.

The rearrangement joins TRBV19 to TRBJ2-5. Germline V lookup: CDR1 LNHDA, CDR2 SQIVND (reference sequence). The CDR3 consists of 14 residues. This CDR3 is CASSTSWRQETQYF.

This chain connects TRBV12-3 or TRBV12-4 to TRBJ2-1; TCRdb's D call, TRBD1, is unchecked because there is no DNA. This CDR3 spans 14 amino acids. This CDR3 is CASTVSGGYNEQFF.